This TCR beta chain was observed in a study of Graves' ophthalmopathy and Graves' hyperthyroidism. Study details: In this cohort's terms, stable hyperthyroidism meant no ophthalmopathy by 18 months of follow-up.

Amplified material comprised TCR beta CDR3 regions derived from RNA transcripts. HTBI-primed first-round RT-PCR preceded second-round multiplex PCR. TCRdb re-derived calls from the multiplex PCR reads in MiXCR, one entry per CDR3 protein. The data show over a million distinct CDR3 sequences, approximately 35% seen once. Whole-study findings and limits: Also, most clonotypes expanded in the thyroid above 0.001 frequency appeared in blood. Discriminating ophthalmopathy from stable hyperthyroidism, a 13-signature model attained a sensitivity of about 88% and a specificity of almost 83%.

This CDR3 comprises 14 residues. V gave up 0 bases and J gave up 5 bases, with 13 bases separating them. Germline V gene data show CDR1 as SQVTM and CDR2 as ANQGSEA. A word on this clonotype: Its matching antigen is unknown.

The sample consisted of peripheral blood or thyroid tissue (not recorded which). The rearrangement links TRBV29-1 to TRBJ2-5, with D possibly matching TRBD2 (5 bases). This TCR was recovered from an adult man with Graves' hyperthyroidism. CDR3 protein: CSVEDQRSRETQYF. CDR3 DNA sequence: TGCAGCGTTGAAGATCAGCGGAGTCGGGAGACCCAGTACTTC.